The present entry profiles one TCR beta chain with its context. Its antigen remains unidentified. CDR3 length equals 15 residues. The V gene's germline CDR1 is SGHTA and CDR2 FQGNSA. V was pared by 2 bases and J by 0 bases, with 7 bases between. TCRdb re-called the 5' RACE reads through MiXCR, storing one row per CDR3 protein. The profile covers about 350,000 distinct CDR3 sequences, with roughly 15% appearing a single time and 22% taken by the ten largest. The data originate from a study of T-cell memory formation after mild COVID-19. Across the whole study: Most TCR clusters belonged to a single donor.

Study-wide results and caveats: CD4+ bias marked clones expanding day 15 to 37, unlike balanced contracting clones.

The TCR sequence derives from a man aged 18-30 years who had mild COVID-19 (a few samples of this study predate the infection). Cell type and time point are not known. Sequences were obtained from PBMCs or a T cell subset sorted from them (not recorded which). The genes are TRBV7-2 and TRBJ1-4; possible D gene TRBD1, 5 bases. The CDR3 DNA follows: TGTGCCAGCAGCTTAATAGGGGCAACTAATGAAAAACTGTTTTTT. This gives the protein CASSLIGATNEKLFF. Full variable domain (remainder filled in from reference TRBV7-2 and TRBJ1-4): GAGVSQSPSNKVTEKGKDVELRCDPISGHTALYWYRQSLGQGLEFLIYFQGNSAPDKSGLPSDRFSAERTGGSVSTLTIQRTQQEDSAVYLCASSLIGATNEKLFFGSGTQLSVL.